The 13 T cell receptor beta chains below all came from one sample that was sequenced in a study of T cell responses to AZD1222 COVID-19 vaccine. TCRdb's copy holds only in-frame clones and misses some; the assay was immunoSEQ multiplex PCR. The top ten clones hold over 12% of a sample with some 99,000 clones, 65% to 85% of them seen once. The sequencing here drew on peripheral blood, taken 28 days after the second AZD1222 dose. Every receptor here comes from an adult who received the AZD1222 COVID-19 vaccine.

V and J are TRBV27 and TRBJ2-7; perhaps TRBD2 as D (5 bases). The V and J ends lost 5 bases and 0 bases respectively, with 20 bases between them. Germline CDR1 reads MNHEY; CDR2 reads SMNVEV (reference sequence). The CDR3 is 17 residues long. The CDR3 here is CASSLLSTSPSSYEQYF. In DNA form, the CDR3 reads TGTGCCAGCAGTCTTCTCTCTACTAGTCCCAGCTCCTACGAGCAGTACTTC.

In DNA form, the CDR3 reads TGTGCCAGCAGGGACAACTACGAGCAGTACTTC. Its translation: CASRDNYEQYF. The chain carries TRBV5-8 and TRBJ2-7; D possibly corresponds to TRBD1 (5 bases). V shed 5 bases and J shed 3 bases, with 6 bases lying between them. The V gene's germline CDR1 is SGHTS and CDR2 YDEGEE. The CDR3 covers 11 residues.

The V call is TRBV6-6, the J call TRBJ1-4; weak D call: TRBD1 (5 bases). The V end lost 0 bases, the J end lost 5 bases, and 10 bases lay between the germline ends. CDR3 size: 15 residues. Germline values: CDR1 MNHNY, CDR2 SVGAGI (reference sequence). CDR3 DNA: TGTGCCAGCAGTTACTCGAGGGGAGTCAATGAAAAACTGTTTTTT. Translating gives CASSYSRGVNEKLFF.

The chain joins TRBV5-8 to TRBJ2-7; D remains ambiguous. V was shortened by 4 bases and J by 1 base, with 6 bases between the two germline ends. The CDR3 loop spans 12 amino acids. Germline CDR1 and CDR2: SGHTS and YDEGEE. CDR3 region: CASSLVSYEQYF. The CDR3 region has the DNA TGTGCCAGCAGCCTGGTATCCTACGAGCAGTACTTC.

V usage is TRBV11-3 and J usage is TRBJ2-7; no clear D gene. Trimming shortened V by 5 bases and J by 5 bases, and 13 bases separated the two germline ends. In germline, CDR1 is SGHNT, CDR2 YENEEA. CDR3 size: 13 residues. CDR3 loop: CASSPTATNEQYF. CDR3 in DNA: TGTGCCAGCAGCCCGACTGCGACGAACGAGCAGTACTTC.

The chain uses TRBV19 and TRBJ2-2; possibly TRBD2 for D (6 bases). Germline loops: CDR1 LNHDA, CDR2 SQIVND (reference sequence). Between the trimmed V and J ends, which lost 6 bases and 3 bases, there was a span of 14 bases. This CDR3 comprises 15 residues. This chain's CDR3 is CASSGSYVDTGELFF. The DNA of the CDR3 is TGTGCCAGTAGCGGGAGCTACGTAGACACCGGGGAGCTGTTTTTT.

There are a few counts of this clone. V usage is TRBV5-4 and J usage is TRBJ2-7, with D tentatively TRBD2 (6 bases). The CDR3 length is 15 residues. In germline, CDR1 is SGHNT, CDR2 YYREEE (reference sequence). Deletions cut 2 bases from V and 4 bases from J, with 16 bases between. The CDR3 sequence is CASSLKQVAGYEQYF. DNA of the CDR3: TGTGCCAGCAGCTTAAAACAGGTGGCGGGGTACGAGCAGTACTTC.

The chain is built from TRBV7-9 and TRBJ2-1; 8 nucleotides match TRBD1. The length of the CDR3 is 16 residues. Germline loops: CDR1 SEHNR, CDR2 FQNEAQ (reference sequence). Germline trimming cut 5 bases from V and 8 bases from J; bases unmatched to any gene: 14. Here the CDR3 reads CASSPGTGEVRHEQFF. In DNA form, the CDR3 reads TGTGCCAGCAGCCCAGGGACAGGTGAGGTGAGGCATGAGCAGTTCTTC.

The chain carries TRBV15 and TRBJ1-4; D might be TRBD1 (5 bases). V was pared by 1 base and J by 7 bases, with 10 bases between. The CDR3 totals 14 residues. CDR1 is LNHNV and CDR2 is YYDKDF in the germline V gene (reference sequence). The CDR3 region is CATSRGQGGEKLFF. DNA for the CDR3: TGTGCCACCAGCAGAGGGCAGGGCGGTGAAAAACTGTTTTTT.

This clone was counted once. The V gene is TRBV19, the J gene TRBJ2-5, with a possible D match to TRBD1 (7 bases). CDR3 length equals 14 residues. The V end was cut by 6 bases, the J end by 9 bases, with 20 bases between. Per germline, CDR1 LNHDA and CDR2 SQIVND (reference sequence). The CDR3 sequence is CASRNRGPGEAQYF. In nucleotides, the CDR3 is TGTGCCAGTAGGAACAGGGGACCAGGGGAGGCCCAGTACTTC.

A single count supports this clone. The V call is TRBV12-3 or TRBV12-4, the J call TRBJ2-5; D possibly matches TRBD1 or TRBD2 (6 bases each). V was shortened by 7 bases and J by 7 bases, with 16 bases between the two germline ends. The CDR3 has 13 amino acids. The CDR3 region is CASIRGPGGTQYF. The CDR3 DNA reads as TGTGCCAGCATCAGGGGCCCCGGGGGGACCCAGTACTTC.

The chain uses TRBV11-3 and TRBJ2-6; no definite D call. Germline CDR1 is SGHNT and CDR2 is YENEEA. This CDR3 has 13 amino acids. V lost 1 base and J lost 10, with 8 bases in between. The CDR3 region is CASSLGTQNVLTF. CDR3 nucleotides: TGTGCCAGCAGCTTAGGGACCCAGAACGTCCTGACTTTC. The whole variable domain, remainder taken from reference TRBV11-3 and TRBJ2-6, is EAGVVQSPRYKIIEKKQPVAFWCNPISGHNTLYWYLQNLGQGPELLIRYENEEAVDDSQLPKDRFSAERLKGVDSTLKIQPAELGDSAVYLCASSLGTQNVLTFGAGSRLTVL.

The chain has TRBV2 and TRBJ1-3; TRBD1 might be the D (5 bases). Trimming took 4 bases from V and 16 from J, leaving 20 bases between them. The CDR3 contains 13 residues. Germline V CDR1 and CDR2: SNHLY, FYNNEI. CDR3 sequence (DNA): TGTGCCAGCAGTGTATCGGTGGTTGGGGCCGGTTATTTT. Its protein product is CASSVSVVGAGYF.